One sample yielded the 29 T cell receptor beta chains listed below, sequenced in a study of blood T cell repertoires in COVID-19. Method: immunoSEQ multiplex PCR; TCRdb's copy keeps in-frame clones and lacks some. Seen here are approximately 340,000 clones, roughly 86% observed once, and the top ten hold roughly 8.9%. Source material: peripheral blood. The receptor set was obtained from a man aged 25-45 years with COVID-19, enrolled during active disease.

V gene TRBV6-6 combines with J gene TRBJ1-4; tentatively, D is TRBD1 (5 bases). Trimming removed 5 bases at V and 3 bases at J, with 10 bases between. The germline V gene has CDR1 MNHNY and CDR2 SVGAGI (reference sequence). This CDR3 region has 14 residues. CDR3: CASSLDSSNEKLFF. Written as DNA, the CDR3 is TGTGCCAGCAGTCTAGACAGTTCTAATGAAAAACTGTTTTTT.

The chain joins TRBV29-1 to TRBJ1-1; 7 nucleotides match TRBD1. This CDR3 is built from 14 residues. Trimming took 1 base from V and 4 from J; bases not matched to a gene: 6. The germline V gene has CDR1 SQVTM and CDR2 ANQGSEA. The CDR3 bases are TGCAGCGTTGAAGCGCTACAGGGGAGCACTGAAGCTTTCTTT. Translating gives CSVEALQGSTEAFF.

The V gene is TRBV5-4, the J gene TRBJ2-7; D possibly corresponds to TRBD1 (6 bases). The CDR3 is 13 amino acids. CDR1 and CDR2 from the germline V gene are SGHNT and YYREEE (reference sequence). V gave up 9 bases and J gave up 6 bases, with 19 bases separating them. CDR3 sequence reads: CAILPGQIREQYF. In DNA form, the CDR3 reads TGTGCCATCCTTCCGGGACAAATACGCGAGCAGTACTTC.

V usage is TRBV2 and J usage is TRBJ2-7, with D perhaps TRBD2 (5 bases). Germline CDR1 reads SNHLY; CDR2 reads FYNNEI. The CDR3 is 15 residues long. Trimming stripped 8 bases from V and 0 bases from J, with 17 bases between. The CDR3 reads CASDAQRAASYEQYF. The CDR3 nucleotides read TGTGCCAGCGACGCGCAGAGGGCCGCCTCCTACGAGCAGTACTTC.

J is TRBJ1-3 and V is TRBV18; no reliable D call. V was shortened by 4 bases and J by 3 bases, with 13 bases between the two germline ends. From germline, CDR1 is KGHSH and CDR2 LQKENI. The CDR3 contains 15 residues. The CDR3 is CASSLLGEGGNTIYF. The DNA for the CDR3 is TGTGCCAGCTCACTACTCGGGGAAGGTGGAAACACCATATATTTT. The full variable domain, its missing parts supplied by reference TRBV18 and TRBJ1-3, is NAGVMQNPRHLVRRRGQEARLRCSPMKGHSHVYWYRQLPEEGLKFMVYLQKENIIDESGMPKERFSAEFPKEGPSILRIQQVVRGDSAAYFCASSLLGEGGNTIYFGEGSWLTVV.

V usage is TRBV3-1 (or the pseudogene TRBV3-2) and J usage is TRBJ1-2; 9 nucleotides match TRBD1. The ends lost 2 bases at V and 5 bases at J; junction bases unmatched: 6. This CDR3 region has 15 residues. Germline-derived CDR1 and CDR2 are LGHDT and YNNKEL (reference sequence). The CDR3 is CASSQPDRGVYGYTF. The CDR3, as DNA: TGTGCCAGCAGCCAACCCGACAGGGGGGTATATGGCTACACCTTC.

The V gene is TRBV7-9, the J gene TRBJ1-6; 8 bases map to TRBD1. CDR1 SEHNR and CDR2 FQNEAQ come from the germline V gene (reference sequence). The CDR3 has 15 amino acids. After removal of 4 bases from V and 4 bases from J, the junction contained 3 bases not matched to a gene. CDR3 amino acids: CASSSGQGYNSPLHF. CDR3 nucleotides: TGTGCCAGCAGCTCTGGACAGGGTTATAATTCACCCCTCCACTTT.

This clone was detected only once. The CDR3 coding sequence is TGTGCCAGCAGCCAAGGAAGGGGGCGCGTGGACACTGAAGCTTTCTTT. Protein sequence: CASSQGRGRVDTEAFF. The chain combines TRBV7-9 with TRBJ1-1; 7 nucleotides agree with TRBD1. Losses at the gene ends were 5 bases for V and 3 bases for J; bases not matched to a gene: 12. Germline CDR1 and CDR2: SEHNR and FQNEAQ (reference sequence). This CDR3 is built from 16 residues.

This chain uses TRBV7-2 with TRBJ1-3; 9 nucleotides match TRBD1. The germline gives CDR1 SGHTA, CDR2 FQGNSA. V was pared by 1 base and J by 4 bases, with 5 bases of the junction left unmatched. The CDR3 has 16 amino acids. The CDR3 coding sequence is TGTGCCAGCAGCTTAGGGGACAGGGTTTTAGGAAACACCATATATTTT. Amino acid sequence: CASSLGDRVLGNTIYF. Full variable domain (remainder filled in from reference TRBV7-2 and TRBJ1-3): GAGVSQSPSNKVTEKGKDVELRCDPISGHTALYWYRQSLGQGLEFLIYFQGNSAPDKSGLPSDRFSAERTGGSVSTLTIQRTQQEDSAVYLCASSLGDRVLGNTIYFGEGSWLTVV.

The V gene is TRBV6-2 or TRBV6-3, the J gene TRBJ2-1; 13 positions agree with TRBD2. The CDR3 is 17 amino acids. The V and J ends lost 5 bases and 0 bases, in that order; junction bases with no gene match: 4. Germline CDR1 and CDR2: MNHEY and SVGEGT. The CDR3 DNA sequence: TGTGCCAGCAGTCGGACTAGCGGGGGTCTCTCCTACAATGAGCAGTTCTTC. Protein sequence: CASSRTSGGLSYNEQFF.

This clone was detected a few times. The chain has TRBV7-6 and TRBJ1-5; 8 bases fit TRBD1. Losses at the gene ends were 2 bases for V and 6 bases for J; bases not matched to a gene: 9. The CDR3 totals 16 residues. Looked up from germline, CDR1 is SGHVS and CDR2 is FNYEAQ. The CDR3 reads CASSLRAGGGGQPQHF. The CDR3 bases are TGTGCCAGCAGCTTAAGAGCAGGGGGCGGGGGTCAGCCCCAGCATTTT.

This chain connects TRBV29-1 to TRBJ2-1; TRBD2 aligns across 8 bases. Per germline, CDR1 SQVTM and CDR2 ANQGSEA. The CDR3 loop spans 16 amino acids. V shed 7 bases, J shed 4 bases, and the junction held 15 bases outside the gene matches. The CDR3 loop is CSAEVLAGGRYNEQFF. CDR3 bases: TGCAGCGCCGAGGTGCTGGCGGGGGGCCGATACAATGAGCAGTTCTTC.

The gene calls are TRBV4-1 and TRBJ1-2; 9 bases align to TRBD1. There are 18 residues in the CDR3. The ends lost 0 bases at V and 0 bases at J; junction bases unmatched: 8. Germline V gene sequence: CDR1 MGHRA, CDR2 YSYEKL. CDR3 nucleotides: TGCGCCAGCAGCCAAGATCCGGGACAGGGCCTATCTAACTATGGCTACACCTTC. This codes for CASSQDPGQGLSNYGYTF.

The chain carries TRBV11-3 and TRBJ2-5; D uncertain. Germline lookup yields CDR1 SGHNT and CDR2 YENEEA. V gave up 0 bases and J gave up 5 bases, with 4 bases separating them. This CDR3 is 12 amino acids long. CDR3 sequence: CASSLDSETQYF. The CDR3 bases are TGTGCCAGCAGCTTAGATAGCGAGACCCAGTACTTC.

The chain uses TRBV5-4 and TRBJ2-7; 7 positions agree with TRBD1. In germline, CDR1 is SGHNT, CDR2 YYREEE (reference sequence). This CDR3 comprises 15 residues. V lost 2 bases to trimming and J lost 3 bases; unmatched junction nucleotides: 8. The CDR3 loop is CASSFGQEVNYEQYF. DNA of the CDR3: TGTGCCAGCAGCTTCGGACAGGAGGTCAACTACGAGCAGTACTTC.

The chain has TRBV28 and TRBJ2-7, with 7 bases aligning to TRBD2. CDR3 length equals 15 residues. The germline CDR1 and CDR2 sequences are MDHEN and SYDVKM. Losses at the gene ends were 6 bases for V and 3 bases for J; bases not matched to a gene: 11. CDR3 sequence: CASRSLGEGHYEQYF. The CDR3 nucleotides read TGTGCCAGCAGGTCCTTGGGGGAGGGCCACTACGAGCAGTACTTC.

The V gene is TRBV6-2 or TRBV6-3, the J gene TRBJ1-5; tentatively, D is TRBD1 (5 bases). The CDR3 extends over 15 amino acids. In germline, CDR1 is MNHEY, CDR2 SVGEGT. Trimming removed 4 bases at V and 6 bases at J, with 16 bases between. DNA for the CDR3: TGTGCCAGCAGTTCAGGGTATGACCGAAGTCAGCCCCAGCATTTT. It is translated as CASSSGYDRSQPQHF.

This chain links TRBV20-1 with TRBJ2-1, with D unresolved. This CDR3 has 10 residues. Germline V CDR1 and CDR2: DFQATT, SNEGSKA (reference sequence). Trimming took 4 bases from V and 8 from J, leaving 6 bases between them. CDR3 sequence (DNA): TGCAGTGCTAACAGTGATGAGCAGTTCTTC. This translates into CSANSDEQFF.

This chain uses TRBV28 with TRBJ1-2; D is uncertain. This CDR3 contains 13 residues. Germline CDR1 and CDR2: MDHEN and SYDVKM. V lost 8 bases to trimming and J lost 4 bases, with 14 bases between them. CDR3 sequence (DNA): TGTGCCAGCGCGGAAACCCGTGGCTATGGCTACACCTTC. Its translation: CASAETRGYGYTF.

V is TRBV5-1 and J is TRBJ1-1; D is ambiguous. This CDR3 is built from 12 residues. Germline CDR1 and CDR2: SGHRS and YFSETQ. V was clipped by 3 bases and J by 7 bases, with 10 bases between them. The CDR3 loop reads CASSSLEGEAFF. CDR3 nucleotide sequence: TGCGCCAGCAGCTCGCTCGAGGGTGAAGCTTTCTTT. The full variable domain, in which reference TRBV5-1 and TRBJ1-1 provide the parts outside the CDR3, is KAGVTQTPRYLIKTRGQQVTLSCSPISGHRSVSWYQQTPGQGLQFLFEYFSETQRNKGNFPGRFSGRQFSNSRSEMNVSTLELGDSALYLCASSSLEGEAFFGQGTRLTVV.

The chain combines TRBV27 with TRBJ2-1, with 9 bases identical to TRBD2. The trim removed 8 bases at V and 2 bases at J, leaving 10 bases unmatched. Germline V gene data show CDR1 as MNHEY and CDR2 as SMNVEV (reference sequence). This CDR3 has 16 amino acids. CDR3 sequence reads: CASGVGSGGTYNEQFF. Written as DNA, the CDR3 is TGTGCCAGCGGGGTGGGTAGCGGGGGTACCTACAATGAGCAGTTCTTC.

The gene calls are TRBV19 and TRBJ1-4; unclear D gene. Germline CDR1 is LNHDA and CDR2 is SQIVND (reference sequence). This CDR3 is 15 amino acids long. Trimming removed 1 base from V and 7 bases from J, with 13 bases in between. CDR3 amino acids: CASSIGGRGVEKLFF. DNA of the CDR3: TGTGCCAGTAGTATAGGAGGACGGGGAGTTGAAAAACTGTTTTTT.

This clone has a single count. Written as DNA, the CDR3 is TGTGCCAGCACAAGAGAGGGACTTTCACCCCCCCCCGGGGAGCTGTTTTTT. It specifies CASTREGLSPPPGELFF. The chain is built from TRBV28 and TRBJ2-2; D is possibly TRBD2 (6 bases). V was clipped by 7 bases and J by 6 bases, with 24 bases between them. The germline V gene encodes CDR1 MDHEN and CDR2 SYDVKM. The CDR3 loop spans 17 amino acids.

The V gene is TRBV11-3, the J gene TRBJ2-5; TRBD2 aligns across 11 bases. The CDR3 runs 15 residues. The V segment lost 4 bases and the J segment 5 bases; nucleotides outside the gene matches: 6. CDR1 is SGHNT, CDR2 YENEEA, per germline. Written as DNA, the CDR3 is TGTGCCAGCAGCTCCCGACTAGCGGGGAGGGAGACCCAGTACTTC. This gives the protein CASSSRLAGRETQYF.

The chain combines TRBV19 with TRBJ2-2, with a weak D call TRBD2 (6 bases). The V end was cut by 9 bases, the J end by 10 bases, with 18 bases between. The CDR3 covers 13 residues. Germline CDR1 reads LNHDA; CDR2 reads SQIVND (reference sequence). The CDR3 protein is CASRGGLGMELFF. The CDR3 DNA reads TGTGCCAGCCGGGGAGGACTGGGCATGGAGCTGTTTTTT.

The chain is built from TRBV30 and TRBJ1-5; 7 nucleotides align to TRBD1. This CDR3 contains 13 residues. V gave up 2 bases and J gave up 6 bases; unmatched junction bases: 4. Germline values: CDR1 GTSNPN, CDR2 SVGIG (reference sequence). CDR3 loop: CAWSTYRGQPQHF. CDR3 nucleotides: TGTGCCTGGAGTACCTACAGGGGTCAGCCCCAGCATTTT.

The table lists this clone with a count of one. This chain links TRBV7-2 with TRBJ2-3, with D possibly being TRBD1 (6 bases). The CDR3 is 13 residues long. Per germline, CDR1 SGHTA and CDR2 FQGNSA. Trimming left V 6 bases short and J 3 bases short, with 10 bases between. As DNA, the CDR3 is TGTGCCAGCAGTCGAGGGGGTACAGATACGCAGTATTTT. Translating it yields CASSRGGTDTQYF.

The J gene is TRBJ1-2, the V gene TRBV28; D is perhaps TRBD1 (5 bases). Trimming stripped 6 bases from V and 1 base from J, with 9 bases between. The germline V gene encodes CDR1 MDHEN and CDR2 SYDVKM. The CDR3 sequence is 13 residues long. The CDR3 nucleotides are TGTGCCAGCAGGTGGACACGTAACTATGGCTACACCTTC. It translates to CASRWTRNYGYTF.

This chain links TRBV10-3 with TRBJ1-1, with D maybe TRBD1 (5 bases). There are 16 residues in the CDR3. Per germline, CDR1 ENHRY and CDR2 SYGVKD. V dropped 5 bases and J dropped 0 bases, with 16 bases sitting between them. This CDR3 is CAISSTVTRMNTEAFF. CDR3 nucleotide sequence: TGTGCCATCAGTTCGACAGTGACAAGGATGAACACTGAAGCTTTCTTT.